The present T cell receptor (beta chain) was sequenced within a study of Ad26.COV2.S vaccination and SARS-CoV-2 variants. TCRdb's copy holds only in-frame clones and misses some; the assay was immunoSEQ multiplex PCR. The data show approximately 300,000 clones, roughly 86% seen once. V lost 0 bases and J lost 5; bases outside the gene matches: 8. The CDR3 sequence is 17 residues long. Germline V gene sequence: CDR1 MNHEY, CDR2 SVGEGT. Treatment in this sample: around 19 received Ad26.COV2.S at low or high dose, single or two shots; five or six received placebo; per-sample allocation not given. The study sampled participants on day 63 after the first vaccine or placebo injection.

This TCR was sampled from a person between 18 and 60 years old who received the Ad26.COV2.S COVID-19 vaccine or a placebo. The chain links TRBV6-2 or TRBV6-3 to TRBJ1-4; TRBD1 aligns across 8 bases. Sequenced material: peripheral blood, taken in a trial of Ad26.COV2.S vaccine versus placebo. The CDR3 loop is CASSYSVDRVSNEKLFF. CDR3 coding DNA: TGTGCCAGCAGTTACTCGGTGGACAGGGTCTCCAATGAAAAACTGTTTTTT.